Presented here are 10 T cell receptor beta chains from one specimen sequenced in a study of T cell responses to AZD1222 COVID-19 vaccine. TCRdb's copy holds only in-frame clones and misses some; the assay was immunoSEQ multiplex PCR. The top ten hold roughly 10% of the sample, which has 100,000 to 150,000 clones, around 89% seen once. This sample comprised peripheral blood, obtained on day 0 of MenACWY control vaccination. The receptors shown here come from an adult in good health.

The chain has TRBV15 and TRBJ2-7; TRBD1 aligns across 11 bases. The CDR3 sequence is 15 residues long. Germline-derived CDR1 and CDR2 are LNHNV and YYDKDF (reference sequence). V lost 3 bases and J lost 2; bases outside the gene matches: 3. CDR3 DNA sequence: TGTGCCACCAGCAGCCCGGGACAGGGGGCCTACGAGCAGTACTTC. Its translation is CATSSPGQGAYEQYF.

This clone appeared once. V usage is TRBV7-8 and J usage is TRBJ1-2; 7 bases map to TRBD1. The CDR3 runs 14 residues. The V and J ends lost 4 bases and 8 bases, in that order; junction bases with no gene match: 10. CDR1 and CDR2 from the germline V gene are SGHVS and FQNEAQ. As DNA, the CDR3 is TGTGCCAGCAGCTCCCGACAGGGCCTAGGGGGCTACACCTTC. Encoded protein: CASSSRQGLGGYTF.

The chain couples TRBV7-6 to TRBJ2-7; D uncertain. Germline lookup yields CDR1 SGHVS and CDR2 FNYEAQ. Trimming took off 5 bases at V and 4 bases at J, with 12 bases between the two ends. There are 13 residues in the CDR3. The chain's CDR3 is CASSRIVSYEQYF. In DNA form, the CDR3 reads TGTGCCAGCAGCCGTATAGTATCTTACGAGCAGTACTTC.

Written as DNA, the CDR3 is TGTGCCAGCACCCCGAGTATCACCTACGAGCAGTACTTC. This gives the protein CASTPSITYEQYF. V and J are TRBV12-3 or TRBV12-4 and TRBJ2-7; no definite D call. The V end was cut by 7 bases, the J end by 2 bases, with 12 bases between. This CDR3 is 13 amino acids long.

CDR3 nucleotides: TGTGCCAGCAGTGACTCCGGCCCCGGGGCCTTCAATGAGCAGTTCTTC. Translating gives CASSDSGPGAFNEQFF. V usage is TRBV6-4 and J usage is TRBJ2-1; D tentatively fits TRBD1 or TRBD2 (5 bases each). Trimming pared 0 bases from V and 6 bases from J, leaving 15 bases between. CDR1 and CDR2 from the germline V gene are MRHNA and SNTAGT. This CDR3 is built from 16 residues.

This clone was detected only a few times. The V gene is TRBV13, the J gene TRBJ1-1; TRBD1 agrees at 7 bases. Germline CDR1 reads PRHDT; CDR2 reads FYEKMQ (reference sequence). CDR3 length: 14 residues. V gave up 1 base and J gave up 4 bases; unmatched junction bases: 3. The CDR3 reads CASSLEGGGTEAFF. The CDR3, as DNA: TGTGCCAGCAGCTTAGAAGGGGGCGGCACTGAAGCTTTCTTT.

In the case of this clone: The germline gene is not matched at one end of the junction; a read error may be the cause. The V and J genes are TRBV2 and TRBJ1-3; D call uncertain. Germline V gene sequence: CDR1 SNHLY, CDR2 FYNNEI. CDR3 size: 15 residues. The CDR3 is CASSLNAGVGNTIYF. Written as DNA, the CDR3 is TGTGCGAGCAGCCTTAACGCCGGGGTTGGAAACACCATATATTTT.

This clone has only one observation. The CDR3 bases are TGTGCCTGGAGTTCACCGTATGGCTACACCTTC. It yields the protein CAWSSPYGYTF. The chain carries TRBV30 and TRBJ1-2; D is undetermined. Germline CDR1 reads GTSNPN; CDR2 reads SVGIG (reference sequence). The CDR3 runs 11 residues. V was clipped by 2 bases and J by 5 bases, with 6 bases between them.

J is TRBJ2-1 and V is TRBV6-2 or TRBV6-3, with D uncertain. This CDR3 comprises 15 residues. Germline V lookup: CDR1 MNHEY, CDR2 SVGEGT. Trimming stripped 0 bases from V and 8 bases from J, with 14 bases between. This CDR3 reads CASSYSKGGRDEQFF. In DNA, the CDR3 is TGTGCCAGCAGTTACTCGAAGGGTGGTCGCGATGAGCAGTTCTTC.

The genes are TRBV24-1 and TRBJ1-1; D is unclear. From germline, CDR1 is KGHDR and CDR2 SFDVKD. The CDR3 consists of 14 residues. V gave up 0 bases and J gave up 3 bases, with 7 bases separating them. The DNA for the CDR3 is TGTGCCACCAGTGATTTGCAAGGGTACACTGAAGCTTTCTTT. This sequence encodes CATSDLQGYTEAFF.